The clone carrying this TCR beta chain has only one observation. Its antigen is currently unknown. This sample was taken from a study of T cell responses to AZD1222 COVID-19 vaccine. The assay was immunoSEQ multiplex PCR, and TCRdb's table has in-frame clones only and misses some. The data show about 99,000 clones, roughly 93% seen once. The CDR3 has 15 residues. Notes on the study in general: Among AZD1222 vaccinees, only five to seven were seropositive at baseline. Spike-spanning, vaccine-associated CD4 TCRs were dominant at 160-218 and 743-854.

The gene calls are TRBV21-1 and TRBJ2-7; the D call of TRBD1 is as the table states it, not checked on the DNA. TRBV21-1 is a pseudogene locus. The TCR was taken from an adult in good health. Sequencing used peripheral blood, obtained on day 0 of AZD1222 vaccination. The CDR3 is CASSKKRQDSYEQYF. CDR3 DNA: TGTGCCAGCAGCAAGAAGAGACAGGACTCCTACGAGCAGTACTTC.